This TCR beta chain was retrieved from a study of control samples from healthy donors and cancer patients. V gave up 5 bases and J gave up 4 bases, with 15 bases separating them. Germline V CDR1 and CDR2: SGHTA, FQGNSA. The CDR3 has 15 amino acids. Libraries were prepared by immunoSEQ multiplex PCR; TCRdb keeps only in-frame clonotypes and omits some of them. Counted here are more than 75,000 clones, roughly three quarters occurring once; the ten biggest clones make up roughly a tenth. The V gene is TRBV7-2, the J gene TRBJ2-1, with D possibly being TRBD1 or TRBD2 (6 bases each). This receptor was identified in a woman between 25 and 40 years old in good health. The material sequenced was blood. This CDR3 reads CASSMRRGAYNEQFF. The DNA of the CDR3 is TGTGCCAGCAGCATGAGGAGGGGGGCTTACAATGAGCAGTTCTTC.